These 25 T cell receptor beta chains originate from one sample sequenced in a study of blood T cell repertoires in COVID-19. Assay: immunoSEQ multiplex PCR; the TCRdb copy retains only in-frame clones and omits some. The sample records 120,000 or so clones, 65% to 85% being singletons. Sequencing was done on a sample of peripheral blood. The source of these receptors is a man between 65 and 79 years old with acute or convalescent COVID-19.

The chain carries TRBV7-8 and TRBJ2-7, with a possible D match to TRBD1 (6 bases). Trimming took 3 bases from V and 5 from J, leaving 14 bases between them. The CDR3 extends over 14 amino acids. The germline CDR1 and CDR2 sequences are SGHVS and FQNEAQ. This CDR3 reads CASSLGHSRDEQYF. The CDR3 DNA sequence: TGTGCCAGCAGCTTGGGACATTCAAGGGACGAGCAGTACTTC.

J is TRBJ1-2 and V is TRBV18; TRBD1 is a possible D gene (6 bases). There are 12 residues in the CDR3. Germline V gene data show CDR1 as KGHSH and CDR2 as LQKENI. V shed 6 bases and J shed 6 bases, with 11 bases lying between them. DNA for the CDR3: TGTGCCAGCTCCCGAGAGGGGGATGGCTACACCTTC. It encodes CASSREGDGYTF.

The gene calls are TRBV18 and TRBJ1-1; unclear D gene. Trimming took 2 bases from V and 1 from J, leaving 14 bases between them. Germline V CDR1 and CDR2: KGHSH, LQKENI. The CDR3 runs 16 residues. CDR3 bases: TGTGCCAGCTCACCAGTTAGTCCGGGAGCGAACACTGAAGCTTTCTTT. Translation gives CASSPVSPGANTEAFF.

The chain is built from TRBV4-1 and TRBJ1-3; D remains ambiguous. CDR1 and CDR2 (germline): MGHRA, YSYEKL. V was pared by 3 bases and J by 4 bases, with 13 bases between. The CDR3 has 15 amino acids. Here the CDR3 reads CASSQVRIAGNTIYF. The CDR3 nucleotides read TGCGCCAGCAGCCAGGTCAGAATAGCGGGAAACACCATATATTTT.

This rearrangement joins TRBV5-6 to TRBJ2-5; tentative D call: TRBD1 (6 bases). Trimming took 3 bases from V and 4 from J, leaving 13 bases between them. The CDR3 runs 14 residues. Germline V gives CDR1 SGHDT, CDR2 YYEEEE. CDR3 nucleotides: TGTGCCAGCAGCTATATAGGGGGAAGAGAGACCCAGTACTTC. Translating gives CASSYIGGRETQYF.

Written as DNA, the CDR3 is TGTGCCAGCAACCCTAGCGGGGGGGCCCCAGATACGCAGTATTTT. It yields the protein CASNPSGGAPDTQYF. J is TRBJ2-3 and V is TRBV6-2 or TRBV6-3, with TRBD2 matching over 12 bases. From germline, CDR1 is MNHEY and CDR2 SVGEGT. The CDR3 runs to 15 residues. The V gene end was trimmed by 7 bases and the J gene end by 4 bases; junction bases not matched to a gene: 6.

This clone was seen many times. The J gene is TRBJ2-1, the V gene TRBV11-2; D is unresolved. Between the trimmed V and J ends, which lost 1 base and 4 bases, there was a span of 5 bases. The germline gives CDR1 SGHAT, CDR2 FQNNGV. This CDR3 is 13 amino acids long. CDR3 nucleotide sequence: TGTGCCAGCAGCTTAGCCAAATACAATGAGCAGTTCTTC. Its protein product is CASSLAKYNEQFF. Combining the CDR3 with reference TRBV11-2 and TRBJ2-1 gives the whole variable domain EAGVAQSPRYKIIEKRQSVAFWCNPISGHATLYWYQQILGQGPKLLIQFQNNGVVDDSQLPKDRFSAERLKGVDSTLKIQPAKLEDSAVYLCASSLAKYNEQFFGPGTRLTVL.

The V and J genes are TRBV7-8 and TRBJ1-1; the D gene is possibly TRBD1 (5 bases). Germline V lookup: CDR1 SGHVS, CDR2 FQNEAQ. The V and J ends lost 0 bases and 4 bases respectively, with 9 bases between them. CDR3 length equals 14 residues. This CDR3 reads CASSLAEGSTEAFF. Written as DNA, the CDR3 is TGTGCCAGCAGCTTAGCGGAGGGGAGCACTGAAGCTTTCTTT. Together with reference TRBV7-8 and TRBJ1-1, the CDR3 gives the full variable domain: GAGVSQSPRYKVAKRGQDVALRCDPISGHVSLFWYQQALGQGPEFLTYFQNEAQLDKSGLPSDRFFAERPEGSVSTLKIQRTQQEDSAVYLCASSLAEGSTEAFFGQGTRLTVV.

This clone was seen more than once but under ten times. This sequence joins TRBV4-2 and TRBJ1-1; TRBD1 aligns across 7 bases. Germline loops: CDR1 LGHNA, CDR2 YNFKEQ. V lost 1 base to trimming and J lost 4 bases; unmatched junction nucleotides: 6. The CDR3 has 15 amino acids. The CDR3 sequence is CASSQATGPSTEAFF. As DNA, the CDR3 is TGTGCCAGCAGCCAAGCGACAGGGCCGAGCACTGAAGCTTTCTTT.

The chain uses TRBV6-1 and TRBJ1-2, with 7 bases matching TRBD1. V lost 0 bases to trimming and J lost 2 bases; unmatched junction nucleotides: 3. The germline V gene has CDR1 MNHNS and CDR2 SASEGT. CDR3 length equals 15 residues. As DNA, the CDR3 is TGTGCCAGCAGTGAAGCTAAGACAGGGAACTATGGCTACACCTTC. Amino acids: CASSEAKTGNYGYTF.

The V call is TRBV5-1, the J call TRBJ2-5; a weak D match, TRBD2 (6 bases). V lost 4 bases to trimming and J lost 6 bases, with 13 bases between them. Germline loops: CDR1 SGHRS, CDR2 YFSETQ. The CDR3 totals 13 residues. CDR3 in DNA: TGCGCCAGCAGCGGGGGAGGAGGGCAGACCCAGTACTTC. It translates to CASSGGGGQTQYF.

The chain joins TRBV10-3 to TRBJ2-5, with 11 bases that match TRBD1. J lost 2 bases, V lost 6 bases, and 8 bases had no gene match. Germline lookup yields CDR1 ENHRY and CDR2 SYGVKD. This CDR3 region has 16 residues. CDR3 in DNA: TGTGCCATCAGCGGAGGAGGGACAGGGGGTCAAGAGACCCAGTACTTC. This translates into CAISGGGTGGQETQYF.

The V and J genes are TRBV5-6 and TRBJ1-2, with D maybe TRBD1 (6 bases). The CDR3 covers 12 residues. Per germline, CDR1 SGHDT and CDR2 YYEEEE. The V end was cut by 0 bases, the J end by 6 bases, with 6 bases between. The DNA of the CDR3 is TGTGCCAGCAGCTTGGGGACAGATGGCTACACCTTC. This codes for CASSLGTDGYTF.

J is TRBJ1-2 and V is TRBV10-3; 7 positions match TRBD1. V gave up 7 bases and J gave up 8 bases; unmatched junction bases: 13. CDR3 size: 14 residues. Germline V gives CDR1 ENHRY, CDR2 SYGVKD. The CDR3 DNA sequence: TGTGCCATCAATAGCATGACAGGGTCAGGCGGCTACACCTTC. It yields the protein CAINSMTGSGGYTF.

This chain connects TRBV5-1 to TRBJ1-2, with 10 nucleotides matching TRBD1. There are 15 residues in the CDR3. J was trimmed by 7 bases and V by 3 bases; bases with no gene match: 9. Germline assignment: CDR1 SGHRS and CDR2 YFSETQ. Here the CDR3 reads CASSSRDRGASGYTF. As DNA, the CDR3 is TGCGCCAGCAGCTCCCGGGACAGGGGTGCGAGTGGCTACACCTTC.

The rearrangement joins TRBV7-6 to TRBJ2-1; D gene unclear. V lost 5 bases to trimming and J lost 2 bases, with 13 bases between them. Per germline, CDR1 SGHVS and CDR2 FNYEAQ. This CDR3 is 15 amino acids long. CDR3 bases: TGTGCCAGCAGCCGCACCGAGGCAGCCTACAATGAGCAGTTCTTC. Its protein is CASSRTEAAYNEQFF.

V and J are TRBV4-1 and TRBJ2-7, with D possibly TRBD1 on 5 matching bases. The germline gives CDR1 MGHRA, CDR2 YSYEKL. Trimming removed 5 bases from V and 0 bases from J, with 14 bases in between. The CDR3 totals 15 residues. The CDR3 here is CASSAPQGASYEQYF. The DNA of the CDR3 is TGCGCCAGCAGCGCCCCTCAGGGTGCCTCCTACGAGCAGTACTTC.

In DNA, the CDR3 is TGCGCCAGCAGCTCCGGGACAAGCAATGAGCAGTTCTTC. Its protein is CASSSGTSNEQFF. The chain is built from TRBV5-1 and TRBJ2-1; TRBD1 is a possible D gene (6 bases). Germline V gene lookup returns CDR1 SGHRS and CDR2 YFSETQ. This CDR3 has 13 amino acids. The V gene lost 3 bases and the J gene lost 6 bases, with 10 bases spanning the gap. The full variable domain, its missing parts supplied by reference TRBV5-1 and TRBJ2-1, is KAGVTQTPRYLIKTRGQQVTLSCSPISGHRSVSWYQQTPGQGLQFLFEYFSETQRNKGNFPGRFSGRQFSNSRSEMNVSTLELGDSALYLCASSSGTSNEQFFGPGTRLTVL.

The chain uses TRBV9 and TRBJ2-1; 10 nucleotides agree with TRBD1. Germline V lookup: CDR1 SGDLS, CDR2 YYNGEE. V lost 2 bases and J lost 7; bases outside the gene matches: 3. CDR3 size: 14 residues. The CDR3 region is CASSVRTGGNEQFF. As DNA, the CDR3 is TGTGCCAGCAGCGTCCGGACAGGGGGGAATGAGCAGTTCTTC.

The gene calls are TRBV4-1 and TRBJ2-2; 10 nucleotides line up with TRBD1. CDR1 and CDR2 (germline): MGHRA, YSYEKL. The CDR3 runs to 15 residues. The junction had 7 bases not matched to a gene; V was cut back by 7 bases and J by 5 bases. CDR3: CASTSRDRGTGELFF. The CDR3 DNA follows: TGCGCCAGCACCTCCCGGGACAGGGGAACCGGGGAGCTGTTTTTT.

The chain joins TRBV25-1 to TRBJ1-5; 7 bases agree with TRBD1. With 7 bases clipped from V and 1 base from J, the junction kept 4 bases outside the gene matches. The CDR3 loop spans 14 amino acids. CDR1 and CDR2 (germline): MGHDK, SYGVNS. The CDR3 nucleotides read TGTGCCAGCAATACAGGGGCCAGCAATCAGCCCCAGCATTTT. It yields the protein CASNTGASNQPQHF.

The CDR3, as DNA: TGTGCCAGCAGCTTAGAGGGCGGGGGTAGACGTGGCTACACCTTC. Amino acids: CASSLEGGGRRGYTF. This chain links TRBV7-8 with TRBJ1-2; D is possibly TRBD1 (5 bases). The V end lost 1 base, the J end lost 7 bases, and 16 bases lay between the germline ends. The length of the CDR3 is 15 residues. Germline lookup yields CDR1 SGHVS and CDR2 FQNEAQ.

This sequence joins TRBV5-1 and TRBJ2-5; D call uncertain. The V gene lost 0 bases and the J gene lost 4 bases, with 10 bases spanning the gap. The CDR3 has 14 residues. The germline V gene encodes CDR1 SGHRS and CDR2 YFSETQ. The CDR3 sequence is CASSLGSGLETQYF. As DNA, the CDR3 is TGCGCCAGCAGCTTGGGTTCTGGGCTAGAGACCCAGTACTTC.

The chain employs TRBV15 and TRBJ1-5; D perhaps matches TRBD1 (6 bases). The germline V gene encodes CDR1 LNHNV and CDR2 YYDKDF (reference sequence). This CDR3 is built from 18 residues. V lost 0 bases and J 0 bases, leaving 15 bases between the germline ends. CDR3 sequence reads: CATSRDDSRTDSNQPQHF. CDR3 DNA sequence: TGTGCCACCAGCAGAGATGATTCGAGGACAGATAGCAATCAGCCCCAGCATTTT.

In regard to this clone: This sequence may be a read error, since a much larger clone differs from it by one base. This chain uses TRBV6-4 with TRBJ2-5, with 13 bases fitting TRBD2. With V trimmed by 6 bases and J by 2 bases, 3 bases remained unmatched. CDR3 length: 15 amino acids. The germline V gene encodes CDR1 MRHNA and CDR2 SNTAGT. In DNA form, the CDR3 reads TGTGCCAGCAGCGAACTAGCGGGGGGGCAAGAGACCCAGTACTTC. Protein: CASSELAGGQETQYF.